This T cell receptor (beta chain) emerged from a study of T cells in Graves' hyperthyroidism and ophthalmopathy. The CDR3 runs 11 residues. With 6 bases removed from V and 6 bases from J, the gap between germline ends came to 9 bases. CDR1 and CDR2 (germline): MNHEY, SVGEGT. General study findings and limits: A model of 13 V-J features distinguished ophthalmopathy from stable hyperthyroidism. The blood repertoire included most of the expanded thyroid clonotypes above 0.001.

This clonotype was counted many times. Its antigen remains unidentified. The patients, who ranged from 18 to 65 in age, presented with newly diagnosed hyperthyroidism lasting under 2 months. Diagnoses rested on clinical symptoms, serum thyroxine and TRAb, thyroid ultrasound and orbital computed tomography. Amplification yielded TCR beta CDR3 regions, with RNA transcripts as the source. The TCR CDR3 first-round RT-PCR relied on the HTBI primer set. In TCRdb, the multiplex PCR reads were re-called with MiXCR into one record per CDR3 protein. The top ten clones hold 50% to 65% of a sample with about 340,000 distinct CDR3 sequences, roughly a fifth of them seen once.

The chain joins TRBV6-2 or TRBV6-3 to TRBJ2-7; D is perhaps TRBD1 or TRBD2 (5 bases each). Specimen: blood. This clonotype originated in a woman aged 50 to 65 with Graves' hyperthyroidism. The CDR3 DNA reads as TGTGCCAGCAGGACGGGGACCGAGCAGTACTTC. Translation: CASRTGTEQYF.